Listed below are T cell receptor beta chains from one sample, sequenced in a study of blood T cells in healthy people across ages. TCRdb processed the 5' RACE reads anew with MiXCR; each CDR3 protein has one entry. This table holds 700,000 to 800,000 distinct CDR3 sequences, 40% to 45% found once. Sequencing input: blood. The receptors shown here come from a woman aged 60-75 years in good health. Both conserved end residues are part of each CDR3. Fields, in order: CDR3 DNA, CDR3 protein, V gene, D gene, clone size, J gene. The D gene is left open where the match is weak. Size tells how often a clone was seen (once, few, many) or the class of an expanded clone, and some rows leave it out.

DNA: TGTGCCAGCAGCATGGAGGGGGGTAGGGGCTACACCTTC; CDR3: CASSMEGGRGYTF; V: TRBV7-2; D: NA; size: NA; J: TRBJ1-2
DNA: TGTGCCACCGCGAAGTTAGACTATGGCTACACCTTC; CDR3: CATAKLDYGYTF; V: TRBV5-8; D: NA; size: few; J: TRBJ1-2
DNA: TGTGCCAGCAGCCACTCCTCGATAGAGACCCAGTACTTC; CDR3: CASSHSSIETQYF; V: TRBV5-6; D: NA; size: NA; J: TRBJ2-5
DNA: TGTGCCAGCAGCCACGAAGACAGGGGGCGTTTCTACGAGCAGTACTTC; CDR3: CASSHEDRGRFYEQYF; V: TRBV11-2; D: TRBD1; size: NA; J: TRBJ2-7
DNA: TGTGCCGTGGGGACAGGGTTCATTCAGTACTTC; CDR3: CAVGTGFIQYF; V: TRBV6-2/TRBV6-3; D: TRBD1; size: NA; J: TRBJ2-4
DNA: TGTGCCAGCAGTGAGACGGGGAACTATGGCTACACCTTC; CDR3: CASSETGNYGYTF; V: TRBV2; D: NA; size: many; J: TRBJ1-2
DNA: TGTGCCAGCAGTGAATTGGCCAGGGGGCCAGATACGCAGTATTTT; CDR3: CASSELARGPDTQYF; V: TRBV6-1; D: TRBD1; size: NA; J: TRBJ2-3
DNA: TGCGCCAGCAGCCAAGATCTCGGACTAGCGGGAGCCCCTCCCCATGAGCAGTTCTTC; CDR3: CASSQDLGLAGAPPHEQFF; V: TRBV4-3; D: TRBD2; size: NA; J: TRBJ2-1
DNA: TGTGCCAGCAGCCCCCGTGGTAGCGTCTTTTCCTACAATGAGCAGTTCTTC; CDR3: CASSPRGSVFSYNEQFF; V: TRBV7-2; D: NA; size: few; J: TRBJ2-1
DNA: TGCGCCAGCAGCTTGGGCGGGGTGGCCACAGATGAGCAGTTCTTC; CDR3: CASSLGGVATDEQFF; V: TRBV5-1; D: NA; size: NA; J: TRBJ2-1
DNA: TGCAGCGTTGACGACTTAAGCACTGAAGCTTTCTTT; CDR3: CSVDDLSTEAFF; V: TRBV29-1; D: NA; size: NA; J: TRBJ1-1
DNA: TGTGCCAGCAGTGCCAAAAGGAGGGACCAGTACTTC; CDR3: CASSAKRRDQYF; V: TRBV2; D: NA; size: NA; J: TRBJ2-7